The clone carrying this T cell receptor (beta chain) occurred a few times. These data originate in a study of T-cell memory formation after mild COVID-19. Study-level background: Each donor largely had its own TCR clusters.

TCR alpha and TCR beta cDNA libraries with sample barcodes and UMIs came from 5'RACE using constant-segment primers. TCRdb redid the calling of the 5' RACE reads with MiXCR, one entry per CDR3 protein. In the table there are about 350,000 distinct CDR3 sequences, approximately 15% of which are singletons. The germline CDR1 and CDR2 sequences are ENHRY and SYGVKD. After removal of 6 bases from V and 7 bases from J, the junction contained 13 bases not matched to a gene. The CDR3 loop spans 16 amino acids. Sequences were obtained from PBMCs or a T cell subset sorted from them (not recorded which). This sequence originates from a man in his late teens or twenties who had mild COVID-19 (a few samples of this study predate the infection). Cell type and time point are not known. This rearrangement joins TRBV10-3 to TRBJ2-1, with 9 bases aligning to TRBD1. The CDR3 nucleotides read TGTGCCATCAGCGTAGTACGGACAGGGGCTCTGAATGAGCAGTTCTTC. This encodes CAISVVRTGALNEQFF.